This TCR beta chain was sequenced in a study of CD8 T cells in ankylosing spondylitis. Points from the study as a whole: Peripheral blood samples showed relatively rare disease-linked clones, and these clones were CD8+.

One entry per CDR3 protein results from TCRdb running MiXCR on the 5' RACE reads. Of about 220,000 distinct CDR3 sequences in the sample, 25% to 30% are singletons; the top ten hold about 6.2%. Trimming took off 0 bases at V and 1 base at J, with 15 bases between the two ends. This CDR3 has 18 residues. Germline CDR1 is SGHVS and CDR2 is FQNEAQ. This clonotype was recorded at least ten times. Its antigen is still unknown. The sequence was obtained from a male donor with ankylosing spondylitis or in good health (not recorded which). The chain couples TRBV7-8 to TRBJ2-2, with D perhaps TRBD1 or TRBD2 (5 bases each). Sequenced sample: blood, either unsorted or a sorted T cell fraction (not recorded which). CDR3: CASSLAGRSYLNTGELFF. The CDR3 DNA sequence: TGTGCCAGCAGCTTAGCGGGACGGAGCTATCTGAACACCGGGGAGCTGTTTTTT.